These 26 T cell receptor beta chains were all obtained from the same sample, sequenced in a study of regulatory T cells in long-lasting Graves disease. The time point here: newly diagnosed GD, antithyroid drugs for less than 3 months. PBMC-derived RNA was used for the TCR library. Arm-PCR of CDR3 regions and iRepertoire HTBI primers were used to build TCR beta libraries. A single record per CDR3 protein comes from TCRdb applying MiXCR to the multiplex PCR reads. The sample has hundreds of thousands of distinct CDR3 sequences, about 16% seen once. These data are also associated with another study on T cells in Graves' hyperthyroidism and ophthalmopathy.

Sample: peripheral blood mononuclear cells (PBMCs), taken at new diagnosis, from a patient treated with antithyroid drugs. All receptors derive from a woman in her twenties or thirties with Graves disease.

This clonotype has a count of ten or more. The rearrangement links TRBV28 to TRBJ1-6, with no clear D. Germline V lookup: CDR1 MDHEN, CDR2 SYDVKM. This CDR3 is 14 amino acids long. The ends were cut back, 6 bases at V and 7 bases at J, with 13 bases in the middle. The CDR3 coding sequence is TGTGCCAGCAGACAACCCCAGTCGAATTCACCCCTCCACTTT. It codes for CASRQPQSNSPLHF.

This clonotype was seen many times. V is TRBV2 and J is TRBJ2-7, with D perhaps TRBD1 (6 bases). The CDR3 totals 13 residues. CDR1 and CDR2 from the germline V gene are SNHLY and FYNNEI. The V end lost 5 bases, the J end lost 5 bases, and 13 bases lay between the germline ends. This CDR3 is CASSLQGVHEQYF. The CDR3 DNA is TGTGCCAGCAGTCTACAGGGAGTCCACGAGCAGTACTTC.

The chain is built from TRBV6-2 or TRBV6-3 and TRBJ2-7; weak D call: TRBD2 (5 bases). CDR1 MNHEY and CDR2 SVGEGT come from the germline V gene. V dropped 6 bases and J dropped 3 bases, with 12 bases sitting between them. This CDR3 region has 13 residues. The CDR3, as DNA: TGTGCCAGCAGCGACCTCCGGGGCTACGAGCAGTACTTC. As protein: CASSDLRGYEQYF.

This clonotype was observed a few times. The chain uses TRBV27 and TRBJ1-6; no clear D. Deletions cut 4 bases from V and 1 base from J, with 17 bases between. There are 18 residues in the CDR3. The germline CDR1 and CDR2 sequences are MNHEY and SMNVEV (reference sequence). The CDR3 reads CASSSTRSKVSYNSPLHF. The CDR3 region has the DNA TGTGCCAGCAGTTCCACACGGAGCAAGGTGTCCTATAATTCACCCCTCCACTTT.

A note on this clonotype: This may come from a read error, since a much larger clone is one base off. The J gene is TRBJ2-5, the V gene TRBV3-1; D might be TRBD1 (5 bases). CDR3 size: 13 residues. Germline V gene data show CDR1 as LGHDT and CDR2 as YNNKEL (reference sequence). V was clipped by 0 bases and J by 7 bases, with 9 bases between them. The CDR3 coding sequence is TGTGCCAGCAGCCAAGATAGGGGATGGACCCAGTACTTC. It encodes CASSQDRGWTQYF.

The chain uses TRBV28 and TRBJ1-6, with TRBD1 as a possible D gene (5 bases). With 2 bases removed from V and 7 bases from J, the gap between germline ends came to 15 bases. Germline V gene sequence: CDR1 MDHEN, CDR2 SYDVKM. The CDR3 spans 16 residues. The CDR3 spells CASSLSGGVPNSPLHF. The CDR3, as DNA: TGTGCCAGCAGTTTAAGCGGAGGGGTGCCCAATTCACCCCTCCACTTT. The whole variable domain, filled in from reference TRBV28 and TRBJ1-6, reads DVKVTQSSRYLVKRTGEKVFLECVQDMDHENMFWYRQDPGLGLRLIYFSYDVKMKEKGDIPEGYSVSREKKERFSLILESASTNQTSMYLCASSLSGGVPNSPLHFGNGTRLTVT.

This clonotype was observed a few times. The chain links TRBV7-9 to TRBJ1-5; D may be TRBD1 (6 bases). The V end was cut by 3 bases, the J end by 7 bases, with 13 bases between. Germline CDR1 reads SEHNR; CDR2 reads FQNEAQ (reference sequence). This CDR3 contains 14 residues. DNA for the CDR3: TGTGCCAGCAGCTTTACAGGGAACTCGCAGCCCCAGCATTTT. Protein product: CASSFTGNSQPQHF.

This clonotype came up many times. The gene calls are TRBV20-1 and TRBJ2-3; 7 bases agree with TRBD2. The junction had 4 bases not matched to a gene; V was cut back by 0 bases and J by 1 base. This CDR3 region has 15 residues. Germline V gives CDR1 DFQATT, CDR2 SNEGSKA (reference sequence). The CDR3 coding sequence is TGCAGTGCTAGAGAGGAGCGGGGCCGCACAGATACGCAGTATTTT. Its protein is CSAREERGRTDTQYF.

This clonotype was detected ten times or more. CDR3 amino acids: CATNGQANTEAFF. CDR3 coding DNA: TGTGCCACCAACGGACAGGCGAACACTGAAGCTTTCTTT. V and J are TRBV10-3 and TRBJ1-1, with TRBD1 matching over 7 bases. The CDR3 covers 13 residues. Looked up from germline, CDR1 is ENHRY and CDR2 is SYGVKD. Germline trimming cut 10 bases from V and 1 base from J; bases unmatched to any gene: 6.

This clonotype was detected many times. V usage is TRBV28 and J usage is TRBJ1-5; the match to TRBD1 covers 8 bases. The ends lost 6 bases at V and 6 bases at J; junction bases unmatched: 1. The CDR3 has 12 amino acids. Germline loops: CDR1 MDHEN, CDR2 SYDVKM. The CDR3 DNA reads TGTGCCAGCAGGGACAGGGCTCAGCCCCAGCATTTT. Its translation: CASRDRAQPQHF.

The V call is TRBV5-6, the J call TRBJ1-2; perhaps TRBD1 as D (6 bases). Germline CDR1 and CDR2: SGHDT and YYEEEE. Trimming stripped 4 bases from V and 7 bases from J, with 20 bases between. This CDR3 region has 15 residues. CDR3 residues: CASSQLFGGAGGYTF. CDR3 in DNA: TGTGCCAGCAGCCAACTTTTTGGGGGGGCTGGTGGCTACACCTTC.

V and J are TRBV13 and TRBJ2-7, with 7 bases lining up with TRBD2. CDR1 is PRHDT, CDR2 FYEKMQ, per germline (reference sequence). The junction had 31 bases not matched to a gene; V was cut back by 2 bases and J by 6 bases. The CDR3 has 22 residues. The CDR3 bases are TGTGCCAGCAGCTTAAGTTCTGATTGGGTGAGCGGGAATGGGGAGGGCCGGTTCGAGCAGTACTTC. Protein product: CASSLSSDWVSGNGEGRFEQYF.

This clonotype has a count of ten or more. A read error may be the cause here, since a much bigger clone is one base away. The genes are TRBV28 and TRBJ1-1, with TRBD1 matching 7 bases. There are 17 residues in the CDR3. V lost 6 bases, J lost 8 bases, and 21 bases stayed unmatched. Germline values: CDR1 MDHEN, CDR2 SYDVKM. The CDR3 DNA reads TGTGCCAGCAGCCCCAGGAGGACCTCAGGGACAGAAGACGAAGCTTTCTTT. It codes for CASSPRRTSGTEDEAFF. Supplemented by reference TRBV28 and TRBJ1-1, the full variable domain reads DVKVTQSSRYLVKRTGEKVFLECVQDMDHENMFWYRQDPGLGLRLIYFSYDVKMKEKGDIPEGYSVSREKKERFSLILESASTNQTSMYLCASSPRRTSGTEDEAFFGQGTRLTVV.

In the case of this clonotype: Its ends do not fully match the called genes, so a read error is possible. This chain uses TRBV9 with TRBJ1-6, with D perhaps TRBD1 (5 bases). Germline V gene lookup returns CDR1 SGDLS and CDR2 YYNGEE. The CDR3 consists of 12 residues. The CDR3 DNA follows: TGTGCCAGCAGCTCACAGGAGGGACCCCTCCGCTTT. This translates into CASSSQEGPLRF.

This clonotype was seen repeatedly, ten times or more. V is TRBV7-2 and J is TRBJ2-1, with TRBD2 as a possible D gene (5 bases). The germline V and J ends were trimmed by 5 bases and 10 bases, with 15 bases remaining between them. The CDR3 contains 13 residues. Per germline, CDR1 SGHTA and CDR2 FQGNSA. The DNA for the CDR3 is TGTGCCAGCAGCCCCTCTAGCACCCCCGAGCAGTTCTTC. It is translated as CASSPSSTPEQFF.

This clonotype was recorded many times. Written as DNA, the CDR3 is TGTGCCAGCAGTTTCGGATCGGGGGGCACTGAAGCTTTCTTT. The encoded protein is CASSFGSGGTEAFF. The rearrangement joins TRBV27 to TRBJ1-1; maybe TRBD1 (5 bases). The CDR3 length is 14 residues. V was pared by 3 bases and J by 4 bases, with 12 bases between. Germline V lookup: CDR1 MNHEY, CDR2 SMNVEV (reference sequence).

Concerning this clonotype itself: This may arise from a read error, as a much more abundant clone is one base away. V and J are TRBV6-1 and TRBJ1-6, with D perhaps matching TRBD1 (5 bases). Germline CDR1 reads MNHNS; CDR2 reads SASEGT. The V gene lost 6 bases and the J gene lost 10 bases, with 16 bases spanning the gap. The CDR3 length is 14 residues. CDR3 loop: CASSRRGGESPLHF. CDR3 bases: TGTGCCAGCAGCCGGAGGGGTGGCGAATCACCCCTCCACTTT.

Ten or more counts support this clonotype. The rearrangement links TRBV12-3 or TRBV12-4 to TRBJ2-1; 7 bases align to TRBD2. With V trimmed by 5 bases and J by 10 bases, 8 bases remained unmatched. The CDR3 spans 13 residues. The CDR3 DNA reads TGTGCCAGCAGTGCGGGGGTTTCCCTGGAGCAGTTCTTC. Its protein product is CASSAGVSLEQFF.

This clonotype has a handful of counts. The chain is built from TRBV18 and TRBJ2-7; D not certain. Germline assignment: CDR1 KGHSH and CDR2 LQKENI. The CDR3 loop spans 13 amino acids. The ends were cut back, 3 bases at V and 3 bases at J, with 9 bases in the middle. CDR3 protein: CASSPAKGYEQYF. CDR3 sequence (DNA): TGTGCCAGCTCACCGGCCAAGGGCTACGAGCAGTACTTC.

This clonotype was seen at least ten times. J is TRBJ1-1 and V is TRBV3-1; D call uncertain. V was clipped by 0 bases and J by 1 base, with 6 bases between them. This CDR3 has 14 residues. Germline V gene lookup returns CDR1 LGHDT and CDR2 YNNKEL (reference sequence). The CDR3 sequence: CASSQDEGNTEAFF. The CDR3 DNA reads TGTGCCAGCAGCCAAGATGAGGGGAACACTGAAGCTTTCTTT. Drawing the rest from reference TRBV3-1 and TRBJ1-1, the complete variable domain is DTAVSQTPKYLVTQMGNDKSIKCEQNLGHDTMYWYKQDSKKFLKIMFSYNNKELIINETVPNRFSPKSPDKAHLNLHINSLELGDSAVYFCASSQDEGNTEAFFGQGTRLTVV.

The V and J genes are TRBV28 and TRBJ2-7, with 7 bases aligning to TRBD2. The ends lost 3 bases at V and 4 bases at J; junction bases unmatched: 9. Germline V gene sequence: CDR1 MDHEN, CDR2 SYDVKM. This CDR3 is 15 amino acids long. The CDR3 spells CASSFLGEGHYEQYF. The CDR3 DNA sequence: TGTGCCAGCAGTTTTTTAGGGGAGGGCCATTACGAGCAGTACTTC. Variable domain in full (rest from reference TRBV28 and TRBJ2-7): DVKVTQSSRYLVKRTGEKVFLECVQDMDHENMFWYRQDPGLGLRLIYFSYDVKMKEKGDIPEGYSVSREKKERFSLILESASTNQTSMYLCASSFLGEGHYEQYFGPGTRLTVT.

This clonotype was observed many times. The CDR3 bases are TGTGCCAGCAGCACCGGACTAAACACCGGGGAGCTGTTTTTT. Amino acid sequence: CASSTGLNTGELFF. This rearrangement joins TRBV12-3 or TRBV12-4 to TRBJ2-2, with D possibly being TRBD2 (6 bases). CDR3 length: 14 residues. The V and J ends lost 6 bases and 2 bases respectively, with 10 bases between them.

The rearrangement joins TRBV10-3 to TRBJ1-2, with D perhaps TRBD1 (6 bases). V was cut by 5 bases and J by 4 bases, with 8 bases left in between. Germline V lookup: CDR1 ENHRY, CDR2 SYGVKD. The CDR3 extends over 12 amino acids. CDR3 loop: CAISSGVYGYTF. The CDR3 nucleotides read TGTGCCATCAGTTCAGGGGTCTATGGCTACACCTTC.

This clonotype occurred many times. This chain joins TRBV5-6 and TRBJ1-2; 7 positions agree with TRBD1. Per the germline V gene, CDR1 is SGHDT and CDR2 is YYEEEE. Trimming took 5 bases from V and 5 from J; bases not matched to a gene: 6. The CDR3 extends over 13 amino acids. The CDR3 nucleotides are TGTGCCAGCAGTTTAGGGGGCTCTTATGGCTACACCTTC. Translation: CASSLGGSYGYTF.

The chain uses TRBV7-3 and TRBJ2-2, with 14 bases matching TRBD2. CDR1 SGHTA and CDR2 FQGTGA come from the germline V gene. The ends lost 5 bases at V and 7 bases at J; junction bases unmatched: 9. The CDR3 has 17 amino acids. The CDR3 DNA sequence: TGTGCCAGCAGCCAAAGTGGGGGACTAGCGGGAGTCGGGGAGCTGTTTTTT. Translated: CASSQSGGLAGVGELFF.

In this sample, this clonotype turned up many times. This rearrangement joins TRBV7-3 to TRBJ1-1; 7 positions match TRBD1. This CDR3 is 15 amino acids long. The V gene end was trimmed by 5 bases and the J gene end by 4 bases; junction bases not matched to a gene: 10. Germline values: CDR1 SGHTA, CDR2 FQGTGA. The CDR3 nucleotides are TGTGCCAGCAGCACCGGACAGGCCTCGGTCACTGAAGCTTTCTTT. Translation gives CASSTGQASVTEAFF. Full variable domain (rest looked up from reference TRBV7-3 and TRBJ1-1): GAGVSQTPSNKVTEKGKYVELRCDPISGHTALYWYRQSLGQGPEFLIYFQGTGAADDSGLPNDRFFAVRPEGSVSTLKIQRTERGDSAVYLCASSTGQASVTEAFFGQGTRLTVV.